These T cell receptor beta chains were read from a single sample in a study of cytomegalovirus exposure and HLA in healthy donors. Clones were read by immunoSEQ multiplex PCR, and TCRdb kept only the in-frame ones, dropping some. In the table there are 86,000 or so clones, less than 96% of which are singletons. Sequencing input: PBMCs. These TCRs come from a man aged 18-30 years in good health and CMV-seropositive. Each CDR3 is given with its conserved first and last residue. A D gene is named only where the DNA matches it firmly. Part of the rows lack a size; the others show once, few, many or a class for expanded clones.

TRBJ1-5 | few | TRBV7-6 | TRBD1 | TGTGCCAGCAGCTTGGGACAGGGCTTGAGCAATCAGCCCCAGCATTTT | CASSLGQGLSNQPQHF
TRBJ2-7 | - | TRBV6-5 | - | TGTGCCAGCAGTTACTCGAGGCAGTCGTCCTACGAGCAGTACTTC | CASSYSRQSSYEQYF
TRBJ1-2 | - | TRBV4-1 | - | TGCGCCAGCAGCCAAGATATACAGACGGACTATGGCTACACCTTC | CASSQDIQTDYGYTF
TRBJ2-7 | - | TRBV5-1 | TRBD1 | TGCGCCAGCAGAAGACAGGGGACCTACGAGCAGTACTTC | CASRRQGTYEQYF
TRBJ1-3 | - | TRBV5-4 | TRBD1 | TGTGCCAGCAGCTTCCCGGGACAGGGAATCTCTGGAAACACCATATATTTT | CASSFPGQGISGNTIYF
TRBJ1-1 | - | TRBV11-1 | - | TGTGCCAGCAGTCAGGCGGGAATGGATGAAGCTTTCTTT | CASSQAGMDEAFF
TRBJ2-7 | - | TRBV27 | - | TGTGCCAGCAGTCTCATTGCTCAGACAGGGAGGAACAACGAGCAGTACTTC | CASSLIAQTGRNNEQYF
TRBJ2-2 | once | TRBV6-4 | TRBD2 | TGTGCCAGCAGTGAAGGGACTAGCGGGAGCGGGGAGCTGTTTTTT | CASSEGTSGSGELFF
TRBJ2-7 | - | TRBV6-6 | - | TGTGCCAGCAGGCGGACCTCAGGGGACGAGCAGTACTTC | CASRRTSGDEQYF
TRBJ2-3 | once | TRBV28 | TRBD1 | TGTGCCAGCAGTTCCGCCGGGACAGACACAGATACGCAGTATTTT | CASSSAGTDTDTQYF
TRBJ1-1 | once | TRBV11-2 | - | TGTGCCAGCAGCTTAGTATTTGGGGCCGCTCAAGCTTTCTTT | CASSLVFGAAQAFF
TRBJ1-4 | - | TRBV15 | TRBD1 | TGTGCCACCAGCAGCTGGACAGGGGACGAAAAACTGTTTTTT | CATSSWTGDEKLFF
TRBJ2-7 | - | TRBV4-1 | TRBD1 | TGCGCCAGCAGCCAGGAGGACAGGGGGTACGAGCAGTACTTC | CASSQEDRGYEQYF
TRBJ1-1 | - | TRBV30 | - | TGTGCCTCCGCCCGGCGGTTTAATGAAGCTTTCTTT | CASARRFNEAFF
TRBJ1-4 | - | TRBV2 | TRBD1 | TGTGCCAGCAGTTTTGGGACAGTGGGAGAAAAACTGTTTTTT | CASSFGTVGEKLFF
TRBJ2-1 | - | TRBV7-8 | - | TGTGCCAGCAGCCCGACAGCGACCGGGGGTACGAGGTCATACAATGAGCAGTTCTTC | CASSPTATGGTRSYNEQFF
TRBJ2-3 | - | TRBV7-8 | TRBD2 | TGTGCCAGCAGATCTACGGGACTACTCACAGATACGCAGTATTTT | CASRSTGLLTDTQYF
TRBJ1-1 | - | TRBV14 | - | TGTGCCAGCAGCCAAGAATACCTTCGTGTGAGCCCGAACACTGAAGCTTTCTTT | CASSQEYLRVSPNTEAFF
TRBJ1-5 | - | TRBV4-1 | - | TGCGCCAGCAGCCAAGATGTTCAGCAGGGTCCTCAGCCCCAGCATTTT | CASSQDVQQGPQPQHF
TRBJ2-1 | - | TRBV7-8 | TRBD1 | TGTGCCAGCAGCTACTTAGGCAGGGGGTCCTACAATGAGCAGTTCTTC | CASSYLGRGSYNEQFF
TRBJ2-7 | - | TRBV27 | TRBD1 | TGTGCCAGCAGCCGGACAGGGGGGGCCTACGAGCAGTACTTC | CASSRTGGAYEQYF
TRBJ2-7 | - | TRBV7-8 | TRBD2 | TGTGCCAGCAGCTTAGCTAGCGGGAGCTCCTACGAGCAGTACTTC | CASSLASGSSYEQYF
TRBJ2-1 | - | TRBV11-3 | TRBD2 | TGTGCCAGCAGCTTAGTTACGGAGCGGGAGTCGACATACAATGAGCAGTTCTTC | CASSLVTERESTYNEQFF
TRBJ2-2 | - | TRBV19 | TRBD2 | TGTGCCAGTAGGGTCCGGGGGAGGGAGCGAAACACCGGGGAGCTGTTTTTT | CASRVRGRERNTGELFF
TRBJ2-3 | - | TRBV27 | TRBD2 | TGTGCCAGCAGTTTACTAGCGGGTTATGTAGATACGCAGTATTTT | CASSLLAGYVDTQYF
TRBJ2-3 | - | TRBV7-9 | TRBD2 | TGTGCCAGCAGCTTTGCATTAGCGGGGGGCACAGATACGCAGTATTTT | CASSFALAGGTDTQYF
TRBJ2-7 | - | TRBV7-9 | - | TGTGCCAGCAGCGACGGGGATGAGCAGTACTTC | CASSDGDEQYF
TRBJ1-4 | - | TRBV19 | - | TGTGCCAGTAGTATAGGCAGGGGAAGAACTAATGAAAAACTGTTTTTT | CASSIGRGRTNEKLFF
TRBJ2-2 | - | TRBV27 | - | TGTGCCAGCAGTTTGGAGTGGACTGGGGAGCTGTTTTTT | CASSLEWTGELFF
TRBJ1-2 | - | TRBV19 | TRBD1 | TGTGCCAGTAGTAAGGACCAGGGGGGAGGCTACACCTTC | CASSKDQGGGYTF
TRBJ2-1 | - | TRBV28 | TRBD2 | TGTGCCAGCAGTCCGGGACTAGGGCCTACGGATGAGCAGTTCTTC | CASSPGLGPTDEQFF
TRBJ2-5 | once | TRBV6-1 | - | TGTGCCAGCAGTGAAACCGGGACTTCAATTACAAAAGAGACCCAGTACTTC | CASSETGTSITKETQYF
TRBJ2-1 | - | TRBV11-3 | TRBD1 | TGTGCCAGCAGCTTAGCGGGACAGAGCTACAATGAGCAGTTCTTC | CASSLAGQSYNEQFF
TRBJ1-5 | once | TRBV6-4 | - | TGTGCCAGCAGGCAGGATCCCAATCAGCCCCAGCATTTT | CASRQDPNQPQHF
TRBJ2-1 | - | TRBV28 | TRBD2 | TGTGCCAGCAGTTTGATACTAGCGAATGAGCAGTTCTTC | CASSLILANEQFF
TRBJ2-7 | - | TRBV19 | - | TGTGCCAGTGCCGAAGACTTACTCTCCTACGAGCAGTACTTC | CASAEDLLSYEQYF
TRBJ1-3 | - | TRBV11-2 | - | TGTGCCAGCACCCTCTCGACTACTGGAAACACCATATATTTT | CASTLSTTGNTIYF
TRBJ2-1 | - | TRBV6-5 | - | TGTGCCAGCAGTTATAATCGAGGAGGGGGCAGGCAGTTCTTC | CASSYNRGGGRQFF
TRBJ2-7 | - | TRBV7-6 | - | TGTGCCAGCAGCTTAGGAACACAGAGCTCCTACGAGCAGTACTTC | CASSLGTQSSYEQYF
TRBJ1-2 | - | TRBV7-8 | - | TGTGCCAGCAGCACCCGACTGGGGGGGTTTTATGGCTACACCTTC | CASSTRLGGFYGYTF
TRBJ1-4 | - | TRBV10-3 | TRBD1 | TGTGCCATCAGTGAGTCGGAAGGGGGCGGTGAAAAACTGTTTTTT | CAISESEGGGEKLFF
TRBJ1-2 | - | TRBV7-9 | - | TGTGCCAGCAGCCATCCAGGGTATGGCTACACCTTC | CASSHPGYGYTF
TRBJ2-7 | few | TRBV5-1 | - | TGCGCCAGCAGAAGTCGAGCGGGCGTGCACTACGAGCAGTACTTC | CASRSRAGVHYEQYF
TRBJ2-1 | - | TRBV27 | - | TGTGCCAGCAGTCCATCAGCTAGCAGCGGCCCCTACAATGAGCAGTTCTTC | CASSPSASSGPYNEQFF
TRBJ2-4 | - | TRBV7-9 | TRBD1 | TGTGCCTGTAGACAGGGGACCAAAAACATTCAGTACTTC | CACRQGTKNIQYF